Listed below are T cell receptor beta chains from one sample, sequenced in a study of long-term antiretroviral therapy in people with HIV. Produced via immunoSEQ multiplex PCR; TCRdb's table is partial and in-frame only. Of some 23,000 clones in the sample, 88% were seen once. Source: unsorted PBMCs, taken about 4.3 years after starting antiretroviral therapy. The receptors shown here come from a young man with HIV. The CDR3 runs from the conserved cysteine through the conserved F or W. A D gene is named only where the DNA matches it firmly. Rows may omit the clone size; those that give it use once, few, many or a size class.

j_gene | d_gene | abundance | v_gene | CDR3aa | CDR3nt
TRBJ2-7 | NA | NA | TRBV7-9 | CASSGAMSYEQYF | TGTGCCAGCTCAGGGGCGATGTCCTACGAGCAGTACTTC
TRBJ1-1 | NA | NA | TRBV6-5 | CASSYSSTEAFF | TGTGCCAGCAGTTACTCGAGCACTGAAGCTTTCTTT
TRBJ2-2 | NA | NA | TRBV4-3 | CASSQDWSGELFF | TGCGCCAGCAGCCAAGATTGGTCCGGGGAGCTGTTTTTT
TRBJ2-3 | NA | few | TRBV4-1 | CASSHQGRTDTQYF | TGCGCCAGCAGCCACCAAGGACGTACAGATACGCAGTATTTT
TRBJ2-3 | TRBD2 | NA | TRBV15 | CATSRELAGGSSTDTQYF | TGTGCCACCAGCAGAGAGCTAGCGGGAGGATCTAGCACAGATACGCAGTATTTT
TRBJ1-3 | TRBD1 | NA | TRBV18 | CASSQQGAGNTIYF | TGTGCCAGCTCACAACAGGGGGCTGGAAACACCATATATTTT
TRBJ2-7 | NA | NA | TRBV19 | CASSIGAGPYEQYF | TGTGCCAGTAGTATCGGGGCAGGTCCCTACGAGCAGTACTTC
TRBJ2-1 | NA | once | TRBV19 | CASSIGWTEYRYDEQFF | TGTGCCAGTAGTATAGGCTGGACGGAGTACCGGTATGATGAGCAGTTCTTC
TRBJ1-4 | NA | NA | TRBV18 | CASSLLGTTNEKLFF | TGTGCCAGCTCACTACTAGGGACAACTAATGAAAAACTGTTTTTT
TRBJ1-1 | NA | NA | TRBV18 | CASSPKAGTEAFF | TGTGCCAGCTCACCAAAGGCGGGCACTGAAGCTTTCTTT
TRBJ2-7 | NA | NA | TRBV5-1 | CASSLAMGEQYF | TGCGCCAGCAGCTTGGCCATGGGCGAGCAGTACTTC
TRBJ1-5 | NA | NA | TRBV19 | CASTGSVNQPQHF | TGTGCCAGTACAGGCAGTGTCAATCAGCCCCAGCATTTT
TRBJ1-4 | TRBD1 | NA | TRBV7-8 | CASSSSGGGEKLFF | TGTGCCAGCAGTTCTTCAGGGGGCGGCGAAAAACTGTTTTTT
TRBJ2-1 | NA | NA | TRBV4-1 | CASSHPGGEQFF | TGCGCCAGCAGCCACCCTGGGGGTGAGCAGTTCTTC
TRBJ2-7 | NA | NA | TRBV10-3 | CAISELLNSYEQYF | TGTGCCATCAGTGAACTGTTGAATTCCTACGAGCAGTACTTC
TRBJ2-1 | TRBD2 | NA | TRBV14 | CASSQAGLESAEQFF | TGTGCCAGCAGCCAAGCCGGACTAGAGTCCGCCGAGCAGTTCTTC
TRBJ1-2 | TRBD1 | NA | TRBV7-9 | CASTPGQGPTLGYTF | TGTGCCAGCACCCCAGGACAGGGTCCTACTCTTGGCTACACCTTC
TRBJ2-2 | NA | NA | TRBV6-5 | CASTTFTTGELFF | TGTGCCAGCACCACCTTCACCACCGGGGAGCTGTTTTTT
TRBJ1-5 | NA | NA | TRBV5-5 | CASSLVSDGQPQHF | TGTGCCAGCAGCTTGGTGAGTGACGGGCAGCCCCAGCATTTT
TRBJ1-3 | NA | NA | TRBV9 | CASSVGGNTIYF | TGTGCCAGCAGCGTGGGTGGAAACACCATATATTTT
TRBJ2-7 | NA | NA | TRBV30 | CAWTPSSGPYEQYF | TGTGCCTGGACCCCATCAAGCGGCCCCTACGAGCAGTACTTC
TRBJ1-2 | NA | NA | TRBV5-4 | CASSSDNYGYTF | TGTGCCAGCAGCTCGGATAACTATGGCTACACCTTC
TRBJ1-2 | NA | NA | TRBV7-2 | CASSLVAGTRYGYTF | TGTGCCAGCAGCTTAGTGGCAGGCACGAGGTATGGCTACACCTTC
TRBJ2-7 | NA | NA | TRBV7-2 | CASSLGVAGLLYEQYF | TGTGCCAGCAGCTTAGGCGTTGCGGGACTGCTCTACGAGCAGTACTTC
TRBJ2-7 | TRBD2 | once | TRBV6-5 | CASSKTSGGFNEQYF | TGTGCCAGCAGTAAAACTAGCGGGGGTTTCAACGAGCAGTACTTC
TRBJ1-1 | NA | NA | TRBV19 | CASRPRGGTEAFF | TGTGCCAGTAGACCCAGGGGAGGCACTGAAGCTTTCTTT
TRBJ2-2 | NA | NA | TRBV19 | CASSILTPILPNTGELFF | TGTGCCAGTAGTATCCTGACTCCCATCCTCCCCAACACCGGGGAGCTGTTTTTT
TRBJ2-7 | NA | NA | TRBV2 | CASRNLLASPMREQYF | TGTGCCAGCAGAAACCTTTTAGCCTCGCCCATGCGGGAGCAGTACTTC
TRBJ2-2 | TRBD1 | NA | TRBV19 | CASSFGTGGNTGELFF | TGTGCCAGTAGTTTTGGGACAGGCGGGAACACCGGGGAGCTGTTTTTT
TRBJ1-1 | TRBD1 | NA | TRBV4-1 | CASSQRTGEYTEAFF | TGCGCCAGCAGCCAAAGGACAGGGGAGTACACTGAAGCTTTCTTT
TRBJ1-2 | NA | once | TRBV12-5 | CASGFFWDYGYTF | TGTGCTAGTGGTTTTTTCTGGGACTATGGCTACACCTTC
TRBJ1-2 | NA | NA | TRBV2 | CASSEESWSGPYGYTF | TGTGCCAGCAGTGAAGAGTCGTGGTCAGGTCCCTATGGCTACACCTTC
TRBJ2-5 | TRBD1 | NA | TRBV9 | CASSVGTGEMETQYF | TGTGCCAGCAGCGTAGGGACAGGGGAAATGGAGACCCAGTACTTC